The clone carrying this T cell receptor (beta chain) was counted between two and nine times. CDR1 LGHDT and CDR2 YNNKEL come from the germline V gene (reference sequence). Trimming took 2 bases from V and 0 from J, leaving 8 bases between them. The CDR3 loop spans 15 amino acids. Assay used: immunoSEQ multiplex PCR; TCRdb lists only in-frame clones, some missing. The data show approximately 150,000 clones, over 80% seen once. This entry comes from a study of blood T cell repertoires in COVID-19. V and J are TRBV3-1 (or the pseudogene TRBV3-2) and TRBJ1-3; D remains unclear. This TCR came from an elderly woman with COVID-19, enrolled during active disease. Sequencing was done on a sample of peripheral blood. This CDR3 is CASSQLWLSGNTIYF. The CDR3 DNA sequence: TGTGCCAGCAGCCAACTGTGGCTCTCTGGAAACACCATATATTTT.